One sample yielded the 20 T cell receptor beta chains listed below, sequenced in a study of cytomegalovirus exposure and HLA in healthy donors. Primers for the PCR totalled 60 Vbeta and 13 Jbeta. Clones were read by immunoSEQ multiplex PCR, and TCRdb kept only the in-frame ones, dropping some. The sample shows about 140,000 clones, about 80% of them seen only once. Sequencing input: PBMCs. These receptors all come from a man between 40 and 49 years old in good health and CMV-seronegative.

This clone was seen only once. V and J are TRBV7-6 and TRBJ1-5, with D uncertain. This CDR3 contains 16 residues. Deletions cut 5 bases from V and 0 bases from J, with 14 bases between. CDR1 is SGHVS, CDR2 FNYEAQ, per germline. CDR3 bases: TGTGCCAGCAGCCCGTCTGGCCCGCATAGCAATCAGCCCCAGCATTTT. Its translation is CASSPSGPHSNQPQHF.

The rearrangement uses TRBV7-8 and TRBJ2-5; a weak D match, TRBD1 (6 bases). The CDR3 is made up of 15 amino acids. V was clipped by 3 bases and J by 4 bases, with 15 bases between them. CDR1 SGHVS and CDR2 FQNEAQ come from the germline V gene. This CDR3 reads CASSLDTGSGETQYF. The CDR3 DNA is TGTGCCAGCAGCTTGGATACAGGGAGTGGAGAGACCCAGTACTTC. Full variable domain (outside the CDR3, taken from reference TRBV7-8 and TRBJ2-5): GAGVSQSPRYKVAKRGQDVALRCDPISGHVSLFWYQQALGQGPEFLTYFQNEAQLDKSGLPSDRFFAERPEGSVSTLKIQRTQQEDSAVYLCASSLDTGSGETQYFGPGTRLLVL.

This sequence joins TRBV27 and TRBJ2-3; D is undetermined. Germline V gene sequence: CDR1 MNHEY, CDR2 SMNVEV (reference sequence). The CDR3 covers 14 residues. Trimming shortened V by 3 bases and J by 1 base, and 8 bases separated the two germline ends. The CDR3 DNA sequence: TGTGCCAGCAGTTTGGATCGGGGCACAGATACGCAGTATTTT. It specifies CASSLDRGTDTQYF.

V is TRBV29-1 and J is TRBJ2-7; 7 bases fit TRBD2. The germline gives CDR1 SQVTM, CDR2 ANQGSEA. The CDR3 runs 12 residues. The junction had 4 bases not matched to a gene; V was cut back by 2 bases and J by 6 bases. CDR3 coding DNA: TGCAGCGTTGAACGACTAGCTCCCGAGCAGTACTTC. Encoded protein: CSVERLAPEQYF.

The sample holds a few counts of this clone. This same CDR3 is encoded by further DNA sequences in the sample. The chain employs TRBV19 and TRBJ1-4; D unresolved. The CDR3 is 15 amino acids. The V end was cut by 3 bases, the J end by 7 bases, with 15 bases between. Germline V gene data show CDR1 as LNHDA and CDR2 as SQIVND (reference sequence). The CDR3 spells CASSMTRLLVEKLFF. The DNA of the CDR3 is TGTGCCAGTAGTATGACAAGGCTTCTCGTTGAAAAACTGTTTTTT.

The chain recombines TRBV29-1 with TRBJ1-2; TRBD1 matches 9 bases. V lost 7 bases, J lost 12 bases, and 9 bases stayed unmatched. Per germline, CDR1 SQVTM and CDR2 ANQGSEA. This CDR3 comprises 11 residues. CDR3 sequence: CSATGGGEDTF. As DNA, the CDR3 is TGCAGCGCGACAGGGGGTGGGGAGGACACCTTC. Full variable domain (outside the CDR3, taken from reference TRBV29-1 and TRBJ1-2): SAVISQKPSRDICQRGTSLTIQCQVDSQVTMMFWYRQQPGQSLTLIATANQGSEATYESGFVIDKFPISRPNLTFSTLTVSNMSPEDSSIYLCSATGGGEDTFGSGTRLTVV.

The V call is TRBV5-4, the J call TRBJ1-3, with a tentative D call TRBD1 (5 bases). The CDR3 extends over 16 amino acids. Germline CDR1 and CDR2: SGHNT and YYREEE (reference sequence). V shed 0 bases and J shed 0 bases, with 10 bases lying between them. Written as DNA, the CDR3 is TGTGCCAGCAGCTTGGCAGGACAAAGCTCTGGAAACACCATATATTTT. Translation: CASSLAGQSSGNTIYF. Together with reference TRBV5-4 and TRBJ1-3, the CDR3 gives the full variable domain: ETGVTQSPTHLIKTRGQQVTLRCSSQSGHNTVSWYQQALGQGPQFIFQYYREEENGRGNFPPRFSGLQFPNYSSELNVNALELDDSALYLCASSLAGQSSGNTIYFGEGSWLTVV.

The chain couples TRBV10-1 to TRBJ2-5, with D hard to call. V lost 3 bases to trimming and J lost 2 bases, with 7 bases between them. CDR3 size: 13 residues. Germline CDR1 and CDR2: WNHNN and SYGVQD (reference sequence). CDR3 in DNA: TGCGCCAGCAGTGATACAGCTCAAGAGACCCAGTACTTC. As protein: CASSDTAQETQYF.

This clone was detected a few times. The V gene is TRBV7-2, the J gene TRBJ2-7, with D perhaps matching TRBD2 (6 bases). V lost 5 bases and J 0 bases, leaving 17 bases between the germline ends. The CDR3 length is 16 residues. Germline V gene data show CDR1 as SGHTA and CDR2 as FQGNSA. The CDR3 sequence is CASSKAGSDGSYEQYF. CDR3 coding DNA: TGTGCCAGCAGCAAGGCGGGGTCTGACGGCTCCTACGAGCAGTACTTC.

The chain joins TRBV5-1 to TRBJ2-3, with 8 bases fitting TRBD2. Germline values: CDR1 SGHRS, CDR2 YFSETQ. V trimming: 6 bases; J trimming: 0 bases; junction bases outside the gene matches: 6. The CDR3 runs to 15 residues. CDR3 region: CASKSGGASTDTQYF. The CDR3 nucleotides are TGCGCCAGCAAAAGCGGGGGAGCTAGCACAGATACGCAGTATTTT.

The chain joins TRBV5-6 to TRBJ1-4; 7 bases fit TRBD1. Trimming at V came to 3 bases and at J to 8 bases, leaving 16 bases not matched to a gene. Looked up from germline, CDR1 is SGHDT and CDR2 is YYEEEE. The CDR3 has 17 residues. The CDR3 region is CASSSGTVVVLAEKLFF. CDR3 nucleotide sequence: TGTGCCAGCAGCTCAGGGACAGTGGTGGTCCTTGCCGAAAAACTGTTTTTT.

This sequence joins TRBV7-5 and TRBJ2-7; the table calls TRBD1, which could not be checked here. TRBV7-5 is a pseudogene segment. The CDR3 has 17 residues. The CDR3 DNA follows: TGTGCCAGAAGCTTAAACAGGCCTAATATGTTGGCCTACGAGCAGTACTTC. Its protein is CARSLNRPNMLAYEQYF.

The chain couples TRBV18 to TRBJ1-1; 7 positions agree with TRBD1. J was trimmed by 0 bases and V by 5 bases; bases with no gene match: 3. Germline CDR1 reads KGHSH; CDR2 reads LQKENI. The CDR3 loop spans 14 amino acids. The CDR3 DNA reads TGTGCCAGCTCAAGGGACAGCATGAACACTGAAGCTTTCTTT. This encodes CASSRDSMNTEAFF. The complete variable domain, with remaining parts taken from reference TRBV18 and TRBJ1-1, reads NAGVMQNPRHLVRRRGQEARLRCSPMKGHSHVYWYRQLPEEGLKFMVYLQKENIIDESGMPKERFSAEFPKEGPSILRIQQVVRGDSAAYFCASSRDSMNTEAFFGQGTRLTVV.

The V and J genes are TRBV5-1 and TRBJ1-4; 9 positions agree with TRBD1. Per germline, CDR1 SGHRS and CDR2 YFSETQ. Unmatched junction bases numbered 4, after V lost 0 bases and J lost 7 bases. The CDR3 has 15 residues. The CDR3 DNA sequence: TGCGCCAGCAGCTTGGACGGGACAGGGCCTGAAAAACTGTTTTTT. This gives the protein CASSLDGTGPEKLFF.

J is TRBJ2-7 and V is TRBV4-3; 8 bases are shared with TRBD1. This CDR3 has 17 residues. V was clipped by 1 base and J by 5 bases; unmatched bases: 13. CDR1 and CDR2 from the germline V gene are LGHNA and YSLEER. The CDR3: CASSQGMRTGPQDEQYF. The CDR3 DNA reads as TGCGCCAGCAGCCAAGGGATGAGGACAGGGCCCCAGGACGAGCAGTACTTC.

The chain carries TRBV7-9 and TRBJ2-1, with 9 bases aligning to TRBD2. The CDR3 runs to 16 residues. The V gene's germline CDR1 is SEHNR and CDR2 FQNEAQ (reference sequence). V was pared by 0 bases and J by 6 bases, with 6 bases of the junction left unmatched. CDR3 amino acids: CASSLALGGGANEQFF. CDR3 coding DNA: TGTGCCAGCAGCTTAGCTCTGGGCGGGGGGGCCAATGAGCAGTTCTTC.

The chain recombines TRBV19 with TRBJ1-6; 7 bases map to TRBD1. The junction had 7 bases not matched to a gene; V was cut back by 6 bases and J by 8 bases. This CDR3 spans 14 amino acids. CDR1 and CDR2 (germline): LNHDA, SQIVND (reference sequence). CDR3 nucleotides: TGTGCCAGTAGAAGACAGGGTCGGCATTCACCCCTCCACTTT. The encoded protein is CASRRQGRHSPLHF.

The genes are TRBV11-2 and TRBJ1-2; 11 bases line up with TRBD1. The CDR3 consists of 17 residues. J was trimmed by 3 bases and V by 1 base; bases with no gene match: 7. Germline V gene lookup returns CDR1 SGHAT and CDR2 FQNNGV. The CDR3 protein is CASSLVGGTGGDYGYTF. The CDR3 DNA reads TGTGCCAGCAGCTTAGTAGGGGGGACAGGGGGGGACTATGGCTACACCTTC.

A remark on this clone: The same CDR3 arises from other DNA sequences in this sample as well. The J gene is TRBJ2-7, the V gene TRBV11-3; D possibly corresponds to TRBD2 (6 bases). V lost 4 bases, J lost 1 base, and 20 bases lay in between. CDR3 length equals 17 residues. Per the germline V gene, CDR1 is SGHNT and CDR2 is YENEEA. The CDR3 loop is CASSWAGSGTGSYEQYF. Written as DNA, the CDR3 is TGTGCCAGCAGCTGGGCCGGTTCCGGGACTGGGTCCTACGAGCAGTACTTC. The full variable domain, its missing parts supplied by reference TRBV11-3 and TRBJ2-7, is EAGVVQSPRYKIIEKKQPVAFWCNPISGHNTLYWYLQNLGQGPELLIRYENEEAVDDSQLPKDRFSAERLKGVDSTLKIQPAELGDSAVYLCASSWAGSGTGSYEQYFGPGTRLTVT.

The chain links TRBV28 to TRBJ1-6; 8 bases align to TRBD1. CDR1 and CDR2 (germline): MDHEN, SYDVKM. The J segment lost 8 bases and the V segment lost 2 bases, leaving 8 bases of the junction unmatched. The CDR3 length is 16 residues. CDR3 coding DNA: TGTGCCAGCAGTTTACCCGGGACAGGAGTAGATTCACCCCTCCACTTT. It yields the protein CASSLPGTGVDSPLHF. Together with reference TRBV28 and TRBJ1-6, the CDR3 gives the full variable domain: DVKVTQSSRYLVKRTGEKVFLECVQDMDHENMFWYRQDPGLGLRLIYFSYDVKMKEKGDIPEGYSVSREKKERFSLILESASTNQTSMYLCASSLPGTGVDSPLHFGNGTRLTVT.